This TCR beta chain came from a study of T cells in Graves' hyperthyroidism and ophthalmopathy. The wider study: The blood sample was taken at first diagnosis, before treatment began.

Amplification of TCR beta CDR3 regions used RNA as the template. Using the HTBI primer set, a first-round RT-PCR was run on the TCR CDR3. Each CDR3 protein is one row after TCRdb ran MiXCR on the multiplex PCR reads. The data contain about 590,000 distinct CDR3 sequences, 15% to 19% of them seen just once; the ten biggest clones take up under 8%. Exclusion of a patient resulted from uncontrolled infection, other autoimmune disease, pregnancy or lactation. Diagnoses rested on clinical symptoms, serum thyroxine and TRAb, thyroid ultrasound and orbital computed tomography. The sample was blood. This TCR was sampled from a woman aged 25 to 39 with Graves' hyperthyroidism.

For the CDR3, the DNA is TGTGCCAGTTGTGATACAGGGCAGCAGTTCTTC. Translated, it gives CASCDTGQQFF. This chain connects TRBV27 to TRBJ2-1; D might be TRBD1 (6 bases). The germline gives CDR1 MNHEY, CDR2 SMNVEV (reference sequence). This CDR3 comprises 11 residues. V was pared by 9 bases and J by 11 bases, with 14 bases between.